This T cell receptor (beta chain) appears in the sequencing data of a study of siplizumab effects on memory and regulatory T cells. The study's findings and limits: Mappable alloreactive CD4+ clones averaged approximately 69% Treg-derived with siplizumab versus about 28% in controls. The diversity of naive T cells seemed greater than that of memory cells, and their alloresponse contribution seemed major.

The assay was immunoSEQ multiplex PCR, and TCRdb's table has in-frame clones only and misses some. This table has fewer than 100,000 clones, 94% appearing once. On this clone itself: Its matching antigen is unknown.

The CDR3 contains 16 residues. With 4 bases removed from V and 4 bases from J, the gap between germline ends came to 17 bases. Germline assignment: CDR1 LGHNA and CDR2 YNFKEQ. The clonotype was recovered from a human donor in good health. The sample taken for sequencing was non-Treg CD4+ T cells sorted from blood. The rearrangement uses TRBV4-2 and TRBJ1-3; D not certain. CDR3 sequence (DNA): TGTGCCAGCAGCCCCGGACGGGAAAGAACAGGAAACACCATATATTTT. Residues: CASSPGRERTGNTIYF.